The 25 T cell receptor beta chains reported below all come from one sample, sequenced in a study of human T cells and chemical hapten exposure. MiXCR, run by TCRdb on the RACE reads, gives a single entry per CDR3 protein. The table has about 65,000 distinct CDR3 sequences, about 5.7% seen once. The sample's time point: healthy volunteer bleed at 6 weeks. Total RNA was isolated from whole blood that had not been fractionated. The sequenced sample was whole blood. The receptors stem from a female donor in good health. Some clones in this sample may be carry-over from other donors' samples.

CDR3 residues: CASRERRGTDTQYF. The DNA of the CDR3 is TGTGCCAGTAGGGAGCGGAGGGGCACAGATACGCAGTATTTT. The V gene is TRBV19, the J gene TRBJ2-3; tentative D call: TRBD2 (6 bases). Germline V CDR1 and CDR2: LNHDA, SQIVND (reference sequence). V was trimmed by 6 bases and J by 1 base, leaving 11 bases between them. This CDR3 comprises 14 residues.

This clonotype came up many times. This rearrangement joins TRBV28 to TRBJ2-5; 7 bases line up with TRBD1. Germline V gene sequence: CDR1 MDHEN, CDR2 SYDVKM. J was trimmed by 1 base and V by 7 bases; bases with no gene match: 9. The CDR3 totals 15 residues. The CDR3 DNA is TGTGCCAGCAACCGGGACAGTCCTCTCCAAGAGACCCAGTACTTC. Amino acids: CASNRDSPLQETQYF.

A few counts support this clonotype. J is TRBJ2-1 and V is TRBV7-8, with 9 bases matching TRBD2. This CDR3 spans 16 amino acids. Germline trimming cut 4 bases from V and 5 bases from J; bases unmatched to any gene: 9. From germline, CDR1 is SGHVS and CDR2 FQNEAQ. As DNA, the CDR3 is TGTGCCAGCAGCTCCGTCCGGCTAGCGGGGAACAATGAGCAGTTCTTC. Its protein is CASSSVRLAGNNEQFF.

This clonotype was observed a handful of times. The chain links TRBV5-1 to TRBJ2-2, with a possible D match to TRBD2 (5 bases). This CDR3 has 18 residues. From germline, CDR1 is SGHRS and CDR2 YFSETQ. The V end was cut by 1 base, the J end by 4 bases, with 20 bases between. CDR3 in amino acids: CASSLSGNDLIPTGELFF. DNA for the CDR3: TGCGCCAGCAGCTTGAGCGGCAACGATTTGATACCCACCGGGGAGCTGTTTTTT.

Many counts were recorded for this clonotype. This chain connects TRBV6-1 to TRBJ1-1, with 9 bases identical to TRBD1. V shed 4 bases and J 5 bases; nucleotides not matched to a gene: 5. The CDR3 extends over 14 amino acids. In germline, CDR1 is MNHNS, CDR2 SASEGT. CDR3 coding DNA: TGTGCCAGCAGTGGACGGACAGGGGAAACTGAAGCTTTCTTT. This encodes CASSGRTGETEAFF.

This clonotype has just a few counts. The chain has TRBV27 and TRBJ2-7; 10 bases match TRBD2. The trim removed 7 bases at V and 3 bases at J, leaving 3 bases unmatched. Germline loops: CDR1 MNHEY, CDR2 SMNVEV (reference sequence). CDR3 length: 13 residues. The CDR3 DNA reads TGTGCCAGCAAGACTAGCGGGCGCTACGAGCAGTACTTC. Its protein is CASKTSGRYEQYF.

This clonotype was recorded a few times. The chain has TRBV28 and TRBJ2-3, with TRBD2 identical over 8 bases. The CDR3 has 15 residues. The junction had 5 bases not matched to a gene; V was cut back by 3 bases and J by 3 bases. Germline V lookup: CDR1 MDHEN, CDR2 SYDVKM. The CDR3 region has the DNA TGTGCCAGCAGTTTCCCGGGAGGGCCGACAGATACGCAGTATTTT. Its protein is CASSFPGGPTDTQYF.

V gene TRBV15 combines with J gene TRBJ2-3; maybe TRBD2 (6 bases). This CDR3 has 15 amino acids. Trimming took off 1 base at V and 0 bases at J, with 8 bases between the two ends. Germline V gene lookup returns CDR1 LNHNV and CDR2 YYDKDF (reference sequence). CDR3 protein: CATSRGLDSTDTQYF. DNA for the CDR3: TGTGCCACCAGCAGAGGACTAGATAGCACAGATACGCAGTATTTT.

The chain joins TRBV12-3 or TRBV12-4 to TRBJ1-1, with 7 bases identical to TRBD1. The ends lost 11 bases at V and 7 bases at J; junction bases unmatched: 7. The CDR3 extends over 11 amino acids. As DNA, the CDR3 is TGTGCCGTACAGGGGTATAATGAAGCTTTCTTT. This sequence encodes CAVQGYNEAFF.

The table lists this clonotype with many counts. The chain uses TRBV10-2 and TRBJ1-5; 7 bases are a match to TRBD1. V lost 4 bases to trimming and J lost 8 bases; unmatched junction nucleotides: 8. This CDR3 spans 14 amino acids. Germline CDR1 is WSHSY and CDR2 is SAAADI. The CDR3 spells CASSGGQIREPQHF. CDR3 coding DNA: TGCGCCAGCAGTGGGGGACAGATCAGAGAGCCCCAGCATTTT.

This clonotype was seen only a few times. The rearrangement joins TRBV12-3 or TRBV12-4 to TRBJ2-2; TRBD1 might be the D (5 bases). The germline V and J ends were trimmed by 10 bases and 0 bases, with 15 bases remaining between them. This CDR3 is 15 amino acids long. CDR3 region: CATQVGPANTGELFF. CDR3 DNA: TGTGCCACCCAGGTGGGGCCCGCGAACACCGGGGAGCTGTTTTTT.

The chain employs TRBV20-1 and TRBJ2-7; TRBD1 agrees at 9 bases. This CDR3 contains 15 residues. The germline CDR1 and CDR2 sequences are DFQATT and SNEGSKA (reference sequence). V gave up 0 bases and J gave up 6 bases; unmatched junction bases: 9. This CDR3 reads CSAREANRGLFEQYF. The CDR3, as DNA: TGCAGTGCTAGAGAGGCGAACAGGGGGCTTTTCGAGCAGTACTTC.

This clonotype was recorded many times. This chain links TRBV6-5 with TRBJ1-4; D not resolved. Germline CDR1 MNHEY, CDR2 SVGAGI. With 6 bases removed from V and 8 bases from J, the gap between germline ends came to 7 bases. CDR3 length: 11 amino acids. The CDR3 coding sequence is TGTGCCAGCAGACAAGGGGAAAAACTGTTTTTT. Its translation: CASRQGEKLFF.

This chain connects TRBV28 to TRBJ2-1; D not resolved. Germline CDR1 and CDR2: MDHEN and SYDVKM. There are 14 residues in the CDR3. V shed 6 bases and J shed 4 bases, with 13 bases lying between them. Here the CDR3 DNA reads TGTGCCAGCAGAGACGACCAGAATTACAATGAGCAGTTCTTC. Translated, it gives CASRDDQNYNEQFF.

This clonotype was counted many times. J is TRBJ2-1 and V is TRBV29-1; 10 bases match TRBD2. CDR3 length: 14 amino acids. The germline V gene has CDR1 SQVTM and CDR2 ANQGSEA. V was pared by 3 bases and J by 5 bases, with 4 bases of the junction left unmatched. The CDR3, as DNA: TGCAGCGTTGAGGGACTAGCGAACCACAATGAGCAGTTCTTC. It encodes CSVEGLANHNEQFF.

This clonotype was seen a few times. The chain combines TRBV2 with TRBJ2-3; D is perhaps TRBD2 (6 bases). V was trimmed by 6 bases and J by 6 bases, leaving 10 bases between them. The germline CDR1 and CDR2 sequences are SNHLY and FYNNEI. This CDR3 comprises 12 residues. CDR3 in amino acids: CASRALADTQYF. The CDR3 DNA reads TGTGCCAGCAGGGCTCTAGCGGATACGCAGTATTTT.

This clonotype was recorded many times. V is TRBV2 and J is TRBJ2-7, with a weak D call TRBD1 (6 bases). The V and J ends lost 6 bases and 0 bases respectively, with 15 bases between them. This CDR3 comprises 15 residues. Germline-derived CDR1 and CDR2 are SNHLY and FYNNEI. As DNA, the CDR3 is TGTGCCAGCAGGACAGGACAGCTTAGCTCCTACGAGCAGTACTTC. Its translation is CASRTGQLSSYEQYF.

The rearrangement links TRBV19 to TRBJ1-1; maybe TRBD1 (6 bases). The germline V and J ends were trimmed by 3 bases and 4 bases, with 9 bases remaining between them. Germline V gives CDR1 LNHDA, CDR2 SQIVND (reference sequence). CDR3 length: 13 residues. CDR3 bases: TGTGCCAGTAGTATGGGGACATCCACTGAAGCTTTCTTT. This encodes CASSMGTSTEAFF.

There are a few counts of this clonotype. This chain uses TRBV2 with TRBJ2-4, with D perhaps given as TRBD1 or TRBD2 (5 bases each). V lost 8 bases and J 3 bases, leaving 20 bases between the germline ends. The CDR3 runs to 16 residues. From germline, CDR1 is SNHLY and CDR2 FYNNEI. The CDR3 here is CASYLGPQRGKNIQYF. CDR3 sequence (DNA): TGTGCCAGCTATCTGGGACCCCAACGAGGCAAAAACATTCAGTACTTC.

J is TRBJ1-5 and V is TRBV5-6; D remains unclear. The CDR3 totals 16 residues. Germline-derived CDR1 and CDR2 are SGHDT and YYEEEE. V was cut by 0 bases and J by 3 bases, with 13 bases left in between. The CDR3: CASSLGGSPPNQPQHF. The DNA for the CDR3 is TGTGCCAGCAGCTTGGGCGGGTCCCCCCCCAATCAGCCCCAGCATTTT.

This clonotype was detected ten times or more. The V and J genes are TRBV9 and TRBJ2-5; D gene unclear. This CDR3 region has 13 residues. Looked up from germline, CDR1 is SGDLS and CDR2 is YYNGEE. The ends were cut back, 4 bases at V and 1 base at J, with 8 bases in the middle. CDR3 DNA: TGTGCCAGCAGCTCCCGGGTCCAAGAGACCCAGTACTTC. Its protein product is CASSSRVQETQYF. The variable domain in full, with the rest retrieved from reference TRBV9 and TRBJ2-5, is DSGVTQTPKHLITATGQRVTLRCSPRSGDLSVYWYQQSLDQGLQFLIQYYNGEERAKGNILERFSAQQFPDLHSELNLSSLELGDSALYFCASSSRVQETQYFGPGTRLLVL.

This clonotype was observed at least ten times. The rearrangement joins TRBV27 to TRBJ2-5; TRBD2 might be the D (6 bases). The V and J ends lost 2 bases and 2 bases respectively, with 12 bases between them. This CDR3 is 15 amino acids long. Germline V gives CDR1 MNHEY, CDR2 SMNVEV (reference sequence). As DNA, the CDR3 is TGTGCCAGCAGTTTAAGGGGTAGCGGACAAGAGACCCAGTACTTC. This codes for CASSLRGSGQETQYF.

V usage is TRBV25-1 and J usage is TRBJ2-7, with 10 bases fitting TRBD2. This CDR3 has 14 amino acids. The germline V gene encodes CDR1 MGHDK and CDR2 SYGVNS. The V gene end was trimmed by 4 bases and the J gene end by 4 bases; junction bases not matched to a gene: 4. This CDR3 reads CASSASGSRYEQYF. CDR3 bases: TGTGCCAGCAGTGCTAGCGGGAGCCGATACGAGCAGTACTTC.

V is TRBV6-1 and J is TRBJ2-1, with 7 bases fitting TRBD1. Losses at the gene ends were 6 bases for V and 4 bases for J; bases not matched to a gene: 21. The CDR3 has 19 residues. The V gene's germline CDR1 is MNHNS and CDR2 SASEGT. Here the CDR3 DNA reads TGTGCCAGCAGCCTAGGGGGCTCGGGCACAAATAGGCCTTACAATGAGCAGTTCTTC. Amino acid sequence: CASSLGGSGTNRPYNEQFF.

This chain links TRBV28 with TRBJ2-3; the match to TRBD2 covers 8 bases. The CDR3 length is 15 residues. The junction had 5 bases not matched to a gene; V was cut back by 5 bases and J by 1 base. Per germline, CDR1 MDHEN and CDR2 SYDVKM. The CDR3, as DNA: TGTGCCAGCAGTCCCACTAGCGGTGGCACAGATACGCAGTATTTT. It is translated as CASSPTSGGTDTQYF.